A single sample gave rise to the 6 T cell receptor beta chains below, sequenced in a study of T-cell memory formation after mild COVID-19. Each CDR3 protein gets one entry after TCRdb re-called the 5' RACE reads with MiXCR. Counted here are under 400,000 distinct CDR3 sequences, around 28% occurring once; the ten biggest clones make up approximately 13%. Sequenced material: PBMCs or a T cell subset sorted from them (not recorded which). Every receptor here comes from an adult woman who had mild COVID-19 (a few samples of this study predate the infection). Cell type and time point are not known.

The gene calls are TRBV20-1 and TRBJ2-1; 16 bases match TRBD2. The trim removed 5 bases at V and 3 bases at J, leaving 4 bases unmatched. Germline-derived CDR1 and CDR2 are DFQATT and SNEGSKA (reference sequence). This CDR3 has 16 residues. CDR3 region: CSAPGLAGGNYNEQFF. For the CDR3, the DNA is TGCAGTGCTCCGGGACTAGCGGGAGGGAACTACAATGAGCAGTTCTTC.

This chain connects TRBV7-3 to TRBJ1-1; D unresolved. Between the trimmed V and J ends, which lost 2 bases and 3 bases, there was a span of 7 bases. Looked up from germline, CDR1 is SGHTA and CDR2 is FQGTGA. The CDR3 runs to 13 residues. Written as DNA, the CDR3 is TGTGCCAGCAGCTTAGGGATGTACACTGAAGCTTTCTTT. Its translation: CASSLGMYTEAFF.

The J gene is TRBJ2-7, the V gene TRBV15, with a tentative D call TRBD1 (6 bases). Germline V gene data show CDR1 as LNHNV and CDR2 as YYDKDF (reference sequence). This CDR3 is built from 14 residues. Trimming took 2 bases from V and 3 from J, leaving 11 bases between them. The DNA for the CDR3 is TGTGCCACCAGCAGATCCACAGGGTTCTACGAGCAGTACTTC. Amino acid sequence: CATSRSTGFYEQYF.

The V gene is TRBV12-3 or TRBV12-4, the J gene TRBJ2-1; 15 nucleotides line up with TRBD2. The V gene end was trimmed by 7 bases and the J gene end by 13 bases; junction bases not matched to a gene: 8. The CDR3 extends over 14 amino acids. CDR3 bases: TGTGCCAGCACCCTTGGACTAGCGGGAGGGGGACAGTTCTTC. Translating it yields CASTLGLAGGGQFF.

This sequence joins TRBV5-1 and TRBJ2-7; D remains ambiguous. The CDR3 is made up of 14 amino acids. The V and J ends lost 0 bases and 3 bases respectively, with 10 bases between them. Per the germline V gene, CDR1 is SGHRS and CDR2 is YFSETQ. Here the CDR3 DNA reads TGCGCCAGCAGCTTGGTCCCGGAAAACTACGAGCAGTACTTC. As protein: CASSLVPENYEQYF.

There are a few counts of this clonotype. The chain links TRBV12-3 or TRBV12-4 to TRBJ2-1, with 8 bases fitting TRBD2. V shed 3 bases, J shed 1 base, and the junction held 5 bases outside the gene matches. This CDR3 has 16 amino acids. The CDR3 region has the DNA TGTGCCAGCAGTTTCCCGGGACTAGGGTCCTACAATGAGCAGTTCTTC. Its translation: CASSFPGLGSYNEQFF.